This entry lists 18 T cell receptor beta chains sequenced from one sample in a study of cytomegalovirus exposure and HLA in healthy donors. The PCR made use of 60 Vbeta and 13 Jbeta primers. Repertoires were generated with immunoSEQ multiplex PCR, while TCRdb's copy carries only in-frame clones and drops some. The table records 150,000 or so clones, 65% to 70% of them present only once. The sequenced sample was PBMCs. The origin of the receptors is a man aged 25 to 40 in good health and CMV-seropositive.

The chain uses TRBV27 and TRBJ1-2, with a possible D match to TRBD1 (5 bases). The V gene's germline CDR1 is MNHEY and CDR2 SMNVEV (reference sequence). Trimming shortened V by 3 bases and J by 10 bases, and 24 bases separated the two germline ends. The CDR3 runs 16 residues. The CDR3: CASSFLATGVYSVYTF. CDR3 DNA sequence: TGTGCCAGCAGTTTTTTAGCGACGGGGGTTTATTCGGTCTACACCTTC.

This chain joins TRBV6-1 and TRBJ2-1; 9 bases are shared with TRBD1. This CDR3 spans 15 amino acids. The germline V gene encodes CDR1 MNHNS and CDR2 SASEGT. Trimming took 6 bases from V and 2 from J; bases not matched to a gene: 5. CDR3 sequence (DNA): TGTGCCAGCAGGGCCCGACAGGGGGCCTACAATGAGCAGTTCTTC. Its translation: CASRARQGAYNEQFF.

CDR3 in DNA: TGTGCCAGCAGCGGGACAGTGAGCTACGAGCAGTACTTC. It codes for CASSGTVSYEQYF. V usage is TRBV2 and J usage is TRBJ2-5; 7 bases match TRBD1. TRBJ2-7 matches the DNA end more closely, so the J call is doubtful. The CDR3 sequence is 13 residues long. Germline assignment: CDR1 SNHLY and CDR2 FYNNEI.

The J gene is TRBJ2-7, the V gene TRBV27; 7 bases are a match to TRBD1. From germline, CDR1 is MNHEY and CDR2 SMNVEV (reference sequence). CDR3 size: 10 residues. V shed 7 bases, J shed 11 bases, and the junction held 5 bases outside the gene matches. Here the CDR3 reads CASTRTGKYF. In nucleotides, the CDR3 is TGTGCCAGCACCCGGACAGGTAAGTACTTC.

This clone was counted between two and nine times. The V and J genes are TRBV7-9 and TRBJ1-5, with TRBD1 matching 7 bases. Per the germline V gene, CDR1 is SEHNR and CDR2 is FQNEAQ (reference sequence). There are 15 residues in the CDR3. After removal of 5 bases from V and 9 bases from J, the junction contained 13 bases not matched to a gene. CDR3 sequence reads: CASSARGTEGTPQHF. In DNA form, the CDR3 reads TGTGCCAGCAGCGCCCGCGGGACAGAAGGCACGCCCCAGCATTTT.

About this clone itself: Germline and junction disagree at one end, which may indicate a read error. The chain employs TRBV5-1 and TRBJ1-1; TRBD1 might be the D (6 bases). The CDR3 sequence is 14 residues long. CDR1 is SGHRS, CDR2 YFSETQ, per germline. The CDR3 reads CASSLIPGDTEAFF. DNA for the CDR3: TGCGCCAGCAGCTTGATTCCTGGGGACACTGAGGCTTTCTTT.

The J gene is TRBJ1-1, the V gene TRBV7-2; the D gene is possibly TRBD1 (5 bases). This CDR3 region has 14 residues. The V and J ends lost 0 bases and 7 bases respectively, with 12 bases between them. Germline CDR1 is SGHTA and CDR2 is FQGNSA. CDR3 bases: TGTGCCAGCAGCTTAGCCCCAGGGTTTAATGAAGCTTTCTTT. It codes for CASSLAPGFNEAFF.

As for this clone: At one boundary the junction diverges from the germline segment, which might be a read error. The V gene is TRBV10-2, the J gene TRBJ2-7; no clear D gene. This CDR3 is built from 13 residues. Germline V gene lookup returns CDR1 WSHSY and CDR2 SAAADI. The CDR3 DNA reads TGCGCCAGCACCTCGCCTAGATCCTACGAGCGGTACTTC. It yields the protein CASTSPRSYERYF.

The gene calls are TRBV9 and TRBJ2-5, with 9 nucleotides matching TRBD2. There are 16 residues in the CDR3. Trimming removed 4 bases from V and 2 bases from J; junction bases left unmatched: 9. The germline gives CDR1 SGDLS, CDR2 YYNGEE. This CDR3 is CASSILGLAGQETQYF. CDR3 DNA: TGTGCCAGCAGCATCCTTGGCCTAGCGGGACAAGAGACCCAGTACTTC.

Only a few counts were recorded for this clone. The chain is built from TRBV19 and TRBJ1-1, with 9 bases aligning to TRBD1. The V segment lost 6 bases and the J segment 5 bases; nucleotides outside the gene matches: 7. Germline V lookup: CDR1 LNHDA, CDR2 SQIVND (reference sequence). The CDR3 has 14 residues. CDR3 loop: CASSTGTGPTEAFF. CDR3 DNA: TGTGCCAGTAGCACCGGGACAGGGCCGACTGAAGCTTTCTTT.

CDR3: CASSLVSRGNEQFF. The CDR3 DNA reads TGCGCCAGCAGCTTGGTAAGCCGGGGAAATGAGCAGTTCTTC. The chain couples TRBV5-1 to TRBJ2-1, with a tentative D call TRBD2 (5 bases). With 0 bases removed from V and 7 bases from J, the gap between germline ends came to 11 bases. This CDR3 comprises 14 residues. CDR1 SGHRS and CDR2 YFSETQ come from the germline V gene.

The chain combines TRBV28 with TRBJ2-1, with 8 bases identical to TRBD2. Germline V CDR1 and CDR2: MDHEN, SYDVKM. CDR3 size: 16 residues. V lost 6 bases and J lost 9; bases outside the gene matches: 16. CDR3 DNA sequence: TGTGCCAGCAGGGGAGAAGCGGGAGCCGGTTACGGTGAGCAGTTCTTC. This translates into CASRGEAGAGYGEQFF.

This clone was seen a handful of times. The chain recombines TRBV25-1 with TRBJ2-7; TRBD2 is a possible D gene (7 bases). Germline V gene sequence: CDR1 MGHDK, CDR2 SYGVNS. With 4 bases removed from V and 6 bases from J, the gap between germline ends came to 22 bases. The CDR3 has 16 amino acids. DNA of the CDR3: TGTGCCAGCAGTGCCCCCGGGGGGCCTCGGGTGAGCGAGCAGTACTTC. Translated: CASSAPGGPRVSEQYF.

This sequence joins TRBV10-1 and TRBJ2-7, with D possibly TRBD2 on 5 matching bases. V gave up 4 bases and J gave up 3 bases, with 10 bases separating them. Looked up from germline, CDR1 is WNHNN and CDR2 is SYGVQD (reference sequence). The CDR3 runs to 13 residues. CDR3 residues: CASSVDGVYEQYF. The CDR3 DNA reads as TGCGCCAGCAGTGTGGACGGGGTCTACGAGCAGTACTTC.

Notes on this clone: Other DNA variants within this sample encode the same CDR3. The chain has TRBV19 and TRBJ2-7, with 8 bases identical to TRBD1. Unmatched junction bases numbered 10, after V lost 7 bases and J lost 2 bases. CDR1 and CDR2 (germline): LNHDA, SQIVND (reference sequence). The CDR3 is 15 residues long. CDR3 coding DNA: TGTGCCAGTAACGACGGGGCAGGGGGCGCCTACGAGCAGTACTTC. Translating it yields CASNDGAGGAYEQYF.

The gene calls are TRBV19 and TRBJ2-6; TRBD1 agrees at 7 bases. Germline CDR1 is LNHDA and CDR2 is SQIVND (reference sequence). There are 19 residues in the CDR3. V was clipped by 6 bases and J by 4 bases; unmatched bases: 18. In nucleotides, the CDR3 is TGTGCCAGTAGCGGCCAAGGACAGGCAAGCCCTAGAGGGGCCAACGTCCTGACTTTC. Translation: CASSGQGQASPRGANVLTF.

The genes are TRBV6-5 and TRBJ2-5, with D tentatively TRBD2 (6 bases). V was pared by 5 bases and J by 4 bases, with 14 bases between. Looked up from germline, CDR1 is MNHEY and CDR2 is SVGAGI. The CDR3 extends over 14 amino acids. The CDR3 nucleotides read TGTGCCAGCAGTCCAATGGGACTCGGAGAGACCCAGTACTTC. Protein: CASSPMGLGETQYF.

This clone was seen only a few times. This rearrangement joins TRBV7-9 to TRBJ1-1; D is ambiguous. Germline V lookup: CDR1 SEHNR, CDR2 FQNEAQ (reference sequence). V was clipped by 1 base and J by 5 bases, with 14 bases between them. The CDR3 loop spans 15 amino acids. The CDR3 reads CASSLVAGVRTEAFF. The CDR3 region has the DNA TGTGCCAGCAGCTTAGTTGCCGGGGTACGAACTGAAGCTTTCTTT.